This passage covers 5 T cell receptor beta chains from one sample sequenced in a study of identical twins. TCRdb re-called the 5' RACE reads through MiXCR, storing one row per CDR3 protein. The data contain approximately 210,000 distinct CDR3 sequences, less than 10% of them singletons. The sequencing input was memory (CD45RO+) T cells sorted from blood. These receptors were collected from a woman aged 18-30 years in good health.

This chain joins TRBV15 and TRBJ2-3; D is perhaps TRBD1 (6 bases). There are 14 residues in the CDR3. Germline V gene sequence: CDR1 LNHNV, CDR2 YYDKDF (reference sequence). Trimming shortened V by 7 bases and J by 4 bases, and 15 bases separated the two germline ends. This CDR3 reads CATNTGHRADTQYF. DNA for the CDR3: TGTGCCACCAATACAGGGCATCGGGCAGATACGCAGTATTTT.

This clonotype occurred a few times. This chain's CDR3 is CASSYGGNINYGYTF. Written as DNA, the CDR3 is TGTGCCAGCAGTTACGGTGGAAATATTAACTATGGCTACACCTTC. V and J are TRBV6-5 and TRBJ1-2; no definite D call. The CDR3 has 15 amino acids. The V and J ends lost 2 bases and 1 base respectively, with 11 bases between them. The germline gives CDR1 MNHEY, CDR2 SVGAGI.

J is TRBJ2-3 and V is TRBV28, with 9 bases matching TRBD1. The ends lost 7 bases at V and 1 base at J; junction bases unmatched: 3. Germline lookup yields CDR1 MDHEN and CDR2 SYDVKM. The CDR3 runs 14 residues. The CDR3 DNA reads TGTGCCAGCAAGGGACAGGGAGGCACAGATACGCAGTATTTT. It encodes CASKGQGGTDTQYF.

This clonotype was observed many times. The chain has TRBV10-3 and TRBJ1-5; the D is unclear. The CDR3 extends over 17 amino acids. With 10 bases removed from V and 0 bases from J, the gap between germline ends came to 22 bases. The germline gives CDR1 ENHRY, CDR2 SYGVKD. Here the CDR3 reads CATPGLCVPYSNQPQHF. CDR3 sequence (DNA): TGTGCCACCCCCGGCCTGTGTGTGCCCTATAGCAATCAGCCCCAGCATTTT.

The chain carries TRBV20-1 and TRBJ2-1; unclear D gene. This CDR3 comprises 10 residues. Germline lookup yields CDR1 DFQATT and CDR2 SNEGSKA (reference sequence). V was clipped by 5 bases and J by 7 bases, with 6 bases between them. The CDR3 nucleotides read TGCAGTGCTGATGGAAATGAGCAGTTCTTC. Residues: CSADGNEQFF.